These 2 T cell receptor beta chains share one sample of origin, sequenced in a study of OX40 agonist ivuxolimab in advanced cancers. Here immunoSEQ multiplex PCR was the method, and the copy in TCRdb shows in-frame clones only, minus some. The top ten hold around a quarter of the sample, which has nearly 80,000 clones, around four fifths seen once. The sequenced sample was CD4+ or CD8+ T cells sorted from blood, obtained in a trial of the OX40 agonist ivuxolimab. All receptors derive from an adult with an advanced solid tumor such as melanoma, head and neck, liver or kidney cancer.

The V and J genes are TRBV6-5 and TRBJ2-1; D remains unclear. This CDR3 has 13 amino acids. Trimming removed 8 bases from V and 1 base from J, with 9 bases in between. The germline V gene has CDR1 MNHEY and CDR2 SVGAGI. CDR3 DNA: TGTGCCAGCCGGGCCCCTTCCTACAATGAGCAGTTCTTC. It encodes CASRAPSYNEQFF.

The chain carries TRBV27 and TRBJ1-5; unclear D gene. Trimming removed 3 bases from V and 6 bases from J, with 9 bases in between. The CDR3 length is 13 residues. The germline V gene has CDR1 MNHEY and CDR2 SMNVEV (reference sequence). CDR3 coding DNA: TGTGCCAGCAGTTTGGATCGATTTCAGCCCCAGCATTTT. Amino acids: CASSLDRFQPQHF.